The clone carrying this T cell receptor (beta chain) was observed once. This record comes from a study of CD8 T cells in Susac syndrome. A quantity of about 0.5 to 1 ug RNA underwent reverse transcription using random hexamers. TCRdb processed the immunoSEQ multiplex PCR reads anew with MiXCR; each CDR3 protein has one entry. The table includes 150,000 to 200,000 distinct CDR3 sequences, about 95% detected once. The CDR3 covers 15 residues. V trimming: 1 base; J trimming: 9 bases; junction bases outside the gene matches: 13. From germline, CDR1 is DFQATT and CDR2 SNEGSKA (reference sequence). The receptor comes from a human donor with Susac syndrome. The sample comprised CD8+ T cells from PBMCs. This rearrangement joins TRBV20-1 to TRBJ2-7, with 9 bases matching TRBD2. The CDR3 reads CSARVATSGTRGQYF. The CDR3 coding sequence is TGCAGTGCTAGAGTTGCGACTAGCGGAACAAGGGGGCAGTACTTC.